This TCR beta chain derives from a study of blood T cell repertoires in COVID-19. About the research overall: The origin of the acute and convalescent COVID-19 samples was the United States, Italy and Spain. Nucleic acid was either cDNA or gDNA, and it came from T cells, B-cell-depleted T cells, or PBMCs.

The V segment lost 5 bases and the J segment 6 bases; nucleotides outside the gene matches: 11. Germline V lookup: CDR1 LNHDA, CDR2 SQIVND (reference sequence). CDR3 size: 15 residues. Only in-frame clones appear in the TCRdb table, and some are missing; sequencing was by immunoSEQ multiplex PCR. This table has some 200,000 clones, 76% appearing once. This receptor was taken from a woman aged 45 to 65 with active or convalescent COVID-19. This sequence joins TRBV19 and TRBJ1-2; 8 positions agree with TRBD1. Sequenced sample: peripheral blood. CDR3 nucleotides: TGTGCCAGTAGTGGGTCGCGGACAGGGTGGGATGGCTACACCTTC. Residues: CASSGSRTGWDGYTF.